These 27 T cell receptor beta chains originate from one sample sequenced in a study of neurological immune-mediated disorders. TCRdb redid the calling of the 5' RACE reads with MiXCR, one entry per CDR3 protein. Among about 95,000 distinct CDR3 sequences listed, roughly 4% were seen once. The specimen was PBMCs. The receptor set was obtained from a woman between 18 and 29 years old with multiple sclerosis.

This clonotype occurred many times. This chain links TRBV10-3 with TRBJ2-7; TRBD1 aligns across 9 bases. Unmatched junction bases numbered 3, after V lost 4 bases and J lost 2 bases. Per the germline V gene, CDR1 is ENHRY and CDR2 is SYGVKD. CDR3 length: 14 residues. CDR3 sequence: CAISGDREPYEQYF. CDR3 nucleotide sequence: TGTGCCATCAGTGGGGACAGGGAGCCCTACGAGCAGTACTTC.

The table lists this clonotype with many counts. The chain links TRBV20-1 to TRBJ2-3; a weak D match, TRBD1 (5 bases). The V gene's germline CDR1 is DFQATT and CDR2 SNEGSKA (reference sequence). The V end lost 6 bases, the J end lost 3 bases, and 13 bases lay between the germline ends. The CDR3 consists of 13 residues. CDR3 sequence: CSAGQGLTDTQYF. CDR3 nucleotides: TGCAGTGCGGGGCAGGGATTAACAGATACGCAGTATTTT.

This clonotype was observed at least ten times. The V call is TRBV11-2, the J call TRBJ1-2, with D hard to call. Germline V CDR1 and CDR2: SGHAT, FQNNGV. V dropped 5 bases and J dropped 2 bases, with 12 bases sitting between them. The CDR3 has 14 amino acids. This chain's CDR3 is CASSLGPENYGYTF. The CDR3 DNA follows: TGTGCCAGCAGCCTCGGTCCGGAGAACTATGGCTACACCTTC.

This clonotype was found a few times. The chain recombines TRBV5-1 with TRBJ2-7; TRBD2 aligns across 7 bases. Per germline, CDR1 SGHRS and CDR2 YFSETQ. This CDR3 region has 14 residues. V dropped 0 bases and J dropped 2; count of bases not matched to a gene: 2. The chain's CDR3 is CASSLGGLTYEQYF. The CDR3 nucleotides are TGCGCCAGCAGCTTGGGGGGACTAACCTACGAGCAGTACTTC.

At least ten counts were recorded for this clonotype. This chain joins TRBV7-9 and TRBJ2-1; weak D call: TRBD2 (5 bases). Germline loops: CDR1 SEHNR, CDR2 FQNEAQ (reference sequence). Deletions cut 8 bases from V and 0 bases from J, with 11 bases between. The CDR3 totals 14 residues. CDR3 in amino acids: CASGHRGSYNEQFF. For the CDR3, the DNA is TGTGCCAGCGGCCATCGGGGCTCCTACAATGAGCAGTTCTTC.

This clonotype was seen repeatedly, ten times or more. This rearrangement joins TRBV28 to TRBJ2-3; 11 bases line up with TRBD2. This CDR3 contains 15 residues. J was trimmed by 3 bases and V by 8 bases; bases with no gene match: 7. From germline, CDR1 is MDHEN and CDR2 SYDVKM. The CDR3 sequence is CASEGASGGTDTQYF. DNA for the CDR3: TGTGCCAGCGAGGGGGCTAGCGGGGGGACAGATACGCAGTATTTT.

In its sample, this clonotype was seen many times. The V and J genes are TRBV20-1 and TRBJ2-5; TRBD2 matches 9 bases. The germline V gene encodes CDR1 DFQATT and CDR2 SNEGSKA (reference sequence). The CDR3 loop spans 14 amino acids. The ends lost 6 bases at V and 4 bases at J; junction bases unmatched: 9. The CDR3 coding sequence is TGCAGTGCGCATAGCGGGAGAGGGCGAGAGACCCAGTACTTC. This gives the protein CSAHSGRGRETQYF.

About this clonotype: Being one base from a much bigger clone, this may be a read error. The V and J genes are TRBV20-1 and TRBJ2-5; 10 nucleotides align to TRBD2. V lost 4 bases, J lost 2 bases, and 7 bases stayed unmatched. CDR3 size: 15 residues. The germline V gene has CDR1 DFQATT and CDR2 SNEGSKA (reference sequence). This CDR3 is CSATHTSGEQETQYF. The CDR3 DNA follows: TGCAGTGCTACGCATACTAGCGGGGAGCAAGAGACCCAGTACTTC.

This clonotype was counted many times. This chain uses TRBV6-4 with TRBJ2-1; the match to TRBD1 covers 10 bases. Germline trimming cut 2 bases from V and 6 bases from J; bases unmatched to any gene: 4. This CDR3 is 15 amino acids long. CDR1 MRHNA and CDR2 SNTAGT come from the germline V gene. The CDR3 loop reads CASSDGTGEVNEQFF. The CDR3 coding sequence is TGTGCCAGCAGTGACGGGACAGGGGAGGTCAATGAGCAGTTCTTC.

This chain links TRBV11-2 with TRBJ2-3; TRBD2 matches at 8 bases. J was trimmed by 3 bases and V by 2 bases; bases with no gene match: 4. CDR1 and CDR2 from the germline V gene are SGHAT and FQNNGV. The CDR3 contains 15 residues. The CDR3, as DNA: TGTGCCAGCAGCTTATCGGGGGGGATAACAGATACGCAGTATTTT. This codes for CASSLSGGITDTQYF. Full variable domain (missing parts from reference TRBV11-2 and TRBJ2-3): EAGVAQSPRYKIIEKRQSVAFWCNPISGHATLYWYQQILGQGPKLLIQFQNNGVVDDSQLPKDRFSAERLKGVDSTLKIQPAKLEDSAVYLCASSLSGGITDTQYFGPGTRLTVL.

Ten or more counts support this clonotype. The genes are TRBV10-3 and TRBJ1-1; D gene ambiguous. V lost 6 bases and J lost 2, with 13 bases in between. The CDR3 sequence is 14 residues long. Germline lookup yields CDR1 ENHRY and CDR2 SYGVKD. The CDR3: CAISPVTPNTEAFF. The CDR3 DNA is TGTGCCATCAGCCCAGTCACACCTAACACTGAAGCTTTCTTT.

This clonotype showed up just a few times. The V call is TRBV12-3 or TRBV12-4, the J call TRBJ2-7, with 9 bases aligning to TRBD2. V was clipped by 3 bases and J by 1 base; unmatched bases: 4. This CDR3 region has 15 residues. For the CDR3, the DNA is TGTGCCAGCAGTTTCGGCGGGAGGGCGTCCTACGAGCAGTACTTC. Its protein product is CASSFGGRASYEQYF.

In its sample, this clonotype was seen many times. The chain is built from TRBV20-1 and TRBJ1-1; 9 nucleotides agree with TRBD1. V shed 0 bases, J shed 3 bases, and the junction held 11 bases outside the gene matches. CDR1 and CDR2 from the germline V gene are DFQATT and SNEGSKA (reference sequence). This CDR3 is built from 17 residues. DNA of the CDR3: TGCAGTGCTAGAGAACCGAGACAGGGGGTTACGGACACTGAAGCTTTCTTT. Protein: CSAREPRQGVTDTEAFF.

This clonotype was observed at least ten times. The V gene is TRBV20-1, the J gene TRBJ2-1, with D maybe TRBD2 (5 bases). The CDR3 length is 12 residues. The V gene's germline CDR1 is DFQATT and CDR2 SNEGSKA (reference sequence). This chain's CDR3 is CSRVALYNEQFF. The CDR3 DNA sequence: TGCAGCCGGGTAGCGCTATACAATGAGCAGTTCTTC.

The V call is TRBV12-3 or TRBV12-4, the J call TRBJ2-1; 11 bases fit TRBD2. After removal of 4 bases from V and 7 bases from J, the junction contained 6 bases not matched to a gene. The length of the CDR3 is 15 residues. The CDR3 nucleotides read TGTGCCAGCAGTTGGGGACTAGCGGAAGGTAATGAGCAGTTCTTC. This codes for CASSWGLAEGNEQFF.

The sample holds many counts of this clonotype. The gene calls are TRBV6-2 or TRBV6-3 and TRBJ2-7; D unclear. The CDR3 totals 14 residues. V dropped 7 bases and J dropped 2 bases, with 15 bases sitting between them. CDR1 and CDR2 from the germline V gene are MNHEY and SVGEGT. The CDR3 bases are TGTGCCAGCACTATTACCGGTCAGGCCTACGAGCAGTACTTC. Amino acids: CASTITGQAYEQYF.

This clonotype was recorded many times. The chain recombines TRBV5-1 with TRBJ2-1; 14 nucleotides match TRBD2. Losses at the gene ends were 4 bases for V and 7 bases for J; bases not matched to a gene: 10. The germline CDR1 and CDR2 sequences are SGHRS and YFSETQ. The CDR3 consists of 17 residues. The CDR3 reads CASSPEGTSGGRNEQFF. The CDR3 DNA reads TGCGCCAGCAGCCCGGAAGGGACTAGCGGGGGCCGAAATGAGCAGTTCTTC.

This clonotype was observed at least ten times. This CDR3 is CSAITGSMGNTEAFF. In DNA, the CDR3 is TGCAGTGCTATTACGGGGTCAATGGGCAACACTGAAGCTTTCTTT. This rearrangement joins TRBV20-1 to TRBJ1-1; D not certain. Germline assignment: CDR1 DFQATT and CDR2 SNEGSKA (reference sequence). V lost 4 bases and J 2 bases, leaving 17 bases between the germline ends. The CDR3 contains 15 residues.

This clonotype was counted ten times or more. V and J are TRBV19 and TRBJ1-1, with 7 bases fitting TRBD1. CDR1 is LNHDA, CDR2 SQIVND, per germline (reference sequence). The CDR3 consists of 14 residues. Trimming took 7 bases from V and 6 from J; bases not matched to a gene: 11. The CDR3 DNA reads as TGTGCCAGTACCTCGGACAGGCGTCAGGCTGAAGCTTTCTTT. This gives the protein CASTSDRRQAEAFF.

At least ten counts were recorded for this clonotype. The chain has TRBV20-1 and TRBJ2-4; the D gene could be TRBD1 or TRBD2 (5 bases each). The germline V gene has CDR1 DFQATT and CDR2 SNEGSKA (reference sequence). The CDR3 is made up of 11 amino acids. The germline V and J ends were trimmed by 6 bases and 6 bases, with 9 bases remaining between them. The CDR3 nucleotides are TGCAGTGCAAGGGACGGAAACATTCAGTACTTC. This encodes CSARDGNIQYF.

This clonotype was recorded many times. The chain couples TRBV20-1 to TRBJ1-2; 7 nucleotides agree with TRBD1. CDR1 and CDR2 from the germline V gene are DFQATT and SNEGSKA (reference sequence). The length of the CDR3 is 11 residues. CDR3 in DNA: TGCAGCGACAGGGTGATCTATGGCTACACCTTC. Amino acids: CSDRVIYGYTF.

This clonotype has at least ten counts. This chain uses TRBV2 with TRBJ1-2; D unresolved. In germline, CDR1 is SNHLY, CDR2 FYNNEI. V was shortened by 1 base and J by 5 bases, with 11 bases between the two germline ends. The length of the CDR3 is 14 residues. The CDR3 bases are TGTGCCAGCAGTGAAGGACCCCTAGGGTATGGCTACACCTTC. Its translation is CASSEGPLGYGYTF.

This clonotype was seen at least ten times. In DNA, the CDR3 is TGTGCCAGCAGCTTAGTTTGGGGTAGCGGGAGAGATAAGTATTTT. As protein: CASSLVWGSGRDKYF. The rearrangement links TRBV7-2 to TRBJ2-3; TRBD2 aligns across 9 bases. The germline gives CDR1 SGHTA, CDR2 FQGNSA. The CDR3 is 15 residues long. Trimming cost V 1 base and J 13 bases; bases outside gene matches: 12.

This clonotype was seen many times. The V and J genes are TRBV7-2 and TRBJ2-2; 9 bases are a match to TRBD2. Losses at the gene ends were 2 bases for V and 5 bases for J; bases not matched to a gene: 6. The CDR3 consists of 16 residues. Germline V gene data show CDR1 as SGHTA and CDR2 as FQGNSA. CDR3 sequence: CASSLRSGSVTGELFF. CDR3 nucleotides: TGTGCCAGCAGCTTACGTAGCGGGAGTGTGACCGGGGAGCTGTTTTTT.

This clonotype was seen ten or more times. The V gene is TRBV2, the J gene TRBJ2-7; 8 bases map to TRBD1. Looked up from germline, CDR1 is SNHLY and CDR2 is FYNNEI. The trim removed 2 bases at V and 13 bases at J, leaving 7 bases unmatched. The CDR3 is 12 amino acids. CDR3 amino acids: CASSETRDRRYF. Here the CDR3 DNA reads TGTGCCAGCAGTGAAACCAGGGACAGGCGCTACTTC.

This clonotype was seen at least ten times. The rearrangement joins TRBV3-1 to TRBJ1-1; D ambiguous. The CDR3 spans 16 residues. The V gene's germline CDR1 is LGHDT and CDR2 YNNKEL (reference sequence). V was clipped by 1 base and J by 2 bases, with 14 bases between them. Here the CDR3 DNA reads TGTGCCAGCAGCCAAGGCTCAGCAATCTATAACACTGAAGCTTTCTTT. Its translation: CASSQGSAIYNTEAFF. The entire variable domain, with the rest obtained from reference TRBV3-1 and TRBJ1-1, is as follows: DTAVSQTPKYLVTQMGNDKSIKCEQNLGHDTMYWYKQDSKKFLKIMFSYNNKELIINETVPNRFSPKSPDKAHLNLHINSLELGDSAVYFCASSQGSAIYNTEAFFGQGTRLTVV.

There are many counts of this clonotype. The V gene is TRBV4-1, the J gene TRBJ2-3; D is uncertain. Germline values: CDR1 MGHRA, CDR2 YSYEKL. CDR3 length: 12 residues. V lost 1 base, J lost 4 bases, and 3 bases lay in between. Here the CDR3 DNA reads TGCGCCAGCAGCCAAGTGGCAGATACGCAGTATTTT. Its translation is CASSQVADTQYF.